This is a list of T cell receptor beta chains from one sample in a study of T cells expressing NK-cell markers. Each CDR3 protein gets one entry in TCRdb, which reprocessed the 5' RACE reads and gives no DNA. The sample holds hundreds of thousands of distinct CDR3 sequences. Specimen: blood T cells: a sorted CD56 or NKG2C T cell subset, CD4+ or CD8+ T cells, or bulk PBMC T cells (not recorded which). These receptors came from a woman aged 18-70 years in good health. CDR3s include the opening cysteine and the closing phenylalanine or tryptophan. Each record gives: CDR3 protein, V gene, J gene.

CDR3 protein: CASSLGASLNTGELFF
V gene: TRBV7-9
J gene: TRBJ2-2

CDR3 protein: CSARAYSRVPTNEKLFF
V gene: TRBV20-1
J gene: TRBJ1-4

CDR3 protein: CASRTNPGEGGYTF
V gene: TRBV6-1
J gene: TRBJ1-2

CDR3 protein: CASSARLVLETQYF
V gene: TRBV7-2
J gene: TRBJ2-5

CDR3 protein: CASSATGWGTEAFF
V gene: TRBV6-1
J gene: TRBJ1-1

CDR3 protein: CASSLRGKNIQYF
V gene: TRBV7-2
J gene: TRBJ2-4

CDR3 protein: CATSDPRTGVGETQYF
V gene: TRBV24-1
J gene: TRBJ2-5

CDR3 protein: CASSFRDRGLNSPLHF
V gene: TRBV7-2
J gene: TRBJ1-6

CDR3 protein: CASSFSIAGNNEQFF
V gene: TRBV7-2
J gene: TRBJ2-1

CDR3 protein: CASSYVGSDQETQYF
V gene: TRBV6-2/TRBV6-3
J gene: TRBJ2-5

CDR3 protein: CASSYSGRLVYGAFF
V gene: TRBV6-2/TRBV6-3
J gene: TRBJ1-1

CDR3 protein: CASAPGGGTNEQFF
V gene: TRBV6-2/TRBV6-3
J gene: TRBJ2-1

CDR3 protein: CASSQGEGRYQPQHF
V gene: TRBV3-1
J gene: TRBJ1-5

CDR3 protein: CASRRDSNGQFF
V gene: TRBV5-1
J gene: TRBJ2-1

CDR3 protein: CASNKDREGGELFF
V gene: TRBV6-1
J gene: TRBJ2-2

CDR3 protein: CASSLGSSGGRQETQYF
V gene: TRBV5-6
J gene: TRBJ2-5

CDR3 protein: CASSATSAGELFF
V gene: TRBV2
J gene: TRBJ2-2

CDR3 protein: CASSWEGGSNQPQHF
V gene: TRBV5-5
J gene: TRBJ1-5

CDR3 protein: CASSFGDTSRNEQFF
V gene: TRBV12-3/TRBV12-4
J gene: TRBJ2-1

CDR3 protein: CASSRGQGAATEKLFF
V gene: TRBV5-1
J gene: TRBJ1-4

CDR3 protein: CASSPPSGGQETQYF
V gene: TRBV18
J gene: TRBJ2-5

CDR3 protein: CASSQVDSWFGELFF
V gene: TRBV4-3
J gene: TRBJ2-2

CDR3 protein: CASSRPYPGELFF
V gene: TRBV7-2
J gene: TRBJ2-2

CDR3 protein: CASSFITSGTETTNEKLFF
V gene: TRBV12-3/TRBV12-4
J gene: TRBJ1-4

CDR3 protein: CASSTVGGRNEQYF
V gene: TRBV25-1
J gene: TRBJ2-7

CDR3 protein: CSARPGLAGGDEQFF
V gene: TRBV20-1
J gene: TRBJ2-1

CDR3 protein: CASRVDMRESPLKFF
V gene: TRBV7-3
J gene: TRBJ2-1

CDR3 protein: CASSAWTGGLYEQYF
V gene: TRBV12-3/TRBV12-4
J gene: TRBJ2-7

CDR3 protein: CASSQARTGNTGELFF
V gene: TRBV3-1
J gene: TRBJ2-2

CDR3 protein: CASSMTGLRGYTF
V gene: TRBV7-9
J gene: TRBJ1-2

CDR3 protein: CASSFQGAQETQYF
V gene: TRBV5-1
J gene: TRBJ2-5

CDR3 protein: CASRRGRKETQYF
V gene: TRBV5-6
J gene: TRBJ2-5

CDR3 protein: CASSRKGLAGGTDTQYF
V gene: TRBV11-2
J gene: TRBJ2-3

CDR3 protein: CASNEDGTSFFTQYF
V gene: TRBV28
J gene: TRBJ2-3

CDR3 protein: CASSESSGGAVIQYF
V gene: TRBV10-1
J gene: TRBJ2-4

CDR3 protein: CAMRAGTLPNTEAFF
V gene: TRBV10-3
J gene: TRBJ1-1

CDR3 protein: CASSDDGGGGYGYTF
V gene: TRBV7-2
J gene: TRBJ1-2

CDR3 protein: CSVAGQQNTEAFF
V gene: TRBV29-1
J gene: TRBJ1-1

CDR3 protein: CASSRGGPGVEQFF
V gene: TRBV18
J gene: TRBJ2-1

CDR3 protein: CASGWAGSTGELFF
V gene: TRBV25-1
J gene: TRBJ2-2

CDR3 protein: CASSKSDNNEQFF
V gene: TRBV19
J gene: TRBJ2-1

CDR3 protein: CASTSLGLGGYEQYF
V gene: TRBV28
J gene: TRBJ2-7

CDR3 protein: CASSLARRANTEAFF
V gene: TRBV12-3/TRBV12-4
J gene: TRBJ1-1

CDR3 protein: CASSHPGLAGPEQFF
V gene: TRBV28
J gene: TRBJ2-1

CDR3 protein: CASSLQGRKGVHGYTF
V gene: TRBV7-2
J gene: TRBJ1-2

CDR3 protein: CASSGGQGKTGELFF
V gene: TRBV11-1
J gene: TRBJ2-2

CDR3 protein: CSASPGGAYEQYF
V gene: TRBV20-1
J gene: TRBJ2-7

CDR3 protein: CSAPWRGEHTDTQYF
V gene: TRBV20-1
J gene: TRBJ2-3

CDR3 protein: CASSQNTGSAFF
V gene: TRBV7-2
J gene: TRBJ1-1

CDR3 protein: CASTPRGQGEDEQFF
V gene: TRBV28
J gene: TRBJ2-1

CDR3 protein: CASSYSKDSPTRTGELFF
V gene: TRBV6-5
J gene: TRBJ2-2